Below are 9 T cell receptor beta chains sequenced from a single sample in a study of response to subunit inactivated influenza vaccine. MiXCR, run by TCRdb on the RT-PCR reads, gives a single entry per CDR3 protein. The sample includes hundreds of thousands of distinct CDR3 sequences, less than 20% seen only once; the top ten take around 10%. The sample was PBMCs from blood, taken 11 to 12 days after vaccination. The receptors come from a man aged 50 or older who received an inactivated influenza vaccine.

The chain uses TRBV6-5 and TRBJ2-2, with unresolved D. The V end was cut by 2 bases, the J end by 0 bases, with 4 bases between. This CDR3 region has 14 residues. CDR1 and CDR2 (germline): MNHEY, SVGAGI. Written as DNA, the CDR3 is TGTGCCAGCAGTTACGTAACGAACACCGGGGAGCTGTTTTTT. Translated: CASSYVTNTGELFF.

This clonotype came up a few times. The V call is TRBV29-1, the J call TRBJ2-7; 8 bases match TRBD2. The CDR3 totals 13 residues. V lost 1 base and J lost 5; bases outside the gene matches: 4. CDR1 is SQVTM, CDR2 ANQGSEA, per germline. CDR3 amino acids: CSVEVGLADEQYF. CDR3 bases: TGCAGCGTTGAAGTAGGACTAGCAGACGAGCAGTACTTC.

This chain joins TRBV7-9 and TRBJ2-5; D not certain. CDR1 is SEHNR and CDR2 is FQNEAQ in the germline V gene (reference sequence). CDR3 length: 14 residues. The V end lost 4 bases, the J end lost 2 bases, and 11 bases lay between the germline ends. CDR3 sequence (DNA): TGTGCCAGCAGCTACCGGACGGTACAAGAGACCCAGTACTTC. It specifies CASSYRTVQETQYF.

CDR3 residues: CASSLMGDQPQHF. DNA of the CDR3: TGTGCCAGCAGTTTGATGGGGGACCAGCCCCAGCATTTT. The chain joins TRBV12-3 or TRBV12-4 to TRBJ1-5, with D tentatively TRBD1 (5 bases). The CDR3 consists of 13 residues. Between the trimmed V and J ends, which lost 3 bases and 7 bases, there was a span of 10 bases.

The V gene is TRBV5-1, the J gene TRBJ2-7, with 7 bases identical to TRBD2. There are 14 residues in the CDR3. CDR1 SGHRS and CDR2 YFSETQ come from the germline V gene. V dropped 1 base and J dropped 5; count of bases not matched to a gene: 6. CDR3 residues: CASSLNAGAHEQYF. In DNA form, the CDR3 reads TGCGCCAGCAGCTTGAATGCGGGAGCCCACGAGCAGTACTTC.

This chain connects TRBV29-1 to TRBJ2-1, with TRBD1 matching 7 bases. CDR1 and CDR2 from the germline V gene are SQVTM and ANQGSEA. J lost 6 bases, V lost 7 bases, and 6 bases had no gene match. The CDR3 has 12 amino acids. CDR3 bases: TGCAGCGCTTACCGGGACAGCAATGAGCAGTTCTTC. It yields the protein CSAYRDSNEQFF.

CDR3 sequence reads: CASSLLPRSSYNEQFF. CDR3 coding DNA: TGTGCCAGCAGCTTATTACCCAGGAGCTCCTACAATGAGCAGTTCTTC. The chain employs TRBV7-2 and TRBJ2-1, with D uncertain. The V and J ends lost 2 bases and 0 bases respectively, with 11 bases between them. This CDR3 is built from 16 residues. Germline CDR1 is SGHTA and CDR2 is FQGNSA.

This clonotype was seen a few times. J is TRBJ1-2 and V is TRBV12-3 or TRBV12-4; 8 nucleotides match TRBD1. J was trimmed by 4 bases and V by 7 bases; bases with no gene match: 8. The CDR3 is 14 amino acids. The CDR3 nucleotides read TGTGCCAGCACTCTGACAGGGGTGGTCTATGGCTACACCTTC. Its translation: CASTLTGVVYGYTF.

The chain combines TRBV9 with TRBJ2-3; D perhaps matches TRBD2 (5 bases). Germline values: CDR1 SGDLS, CDR2 YYNGEE. V was clipped by 0 bases and J by 15 bases, with 17 bases between them. The CDR3 loop spans 13 amino acids. The CDR3 DNA reads TGTGCCAGCAGCGTAGGTAAAGCGGACCGGCTATATTTT. Amino acid sequence: CASSVGKADRLYF.